A single T cell receptor (beta chain) is shown here with its context. Clones were sequenced by immunoSEQ multiplex PCR, and TCRdb holds only the in-frame ones, with some missing. The data show 80,000 to 100,000 clones, 85% to 95% seen once. This entry is derived from a study of T cell changes during pregnancy in multiple sclerosis. This sequence was found in a female donor with multiple sclerosis, enrolled in a pregnancy study. The specimen comprised peripheral blood, sampled after pregnancy.

Here the CDR3 DNA reads TGTGCCAGCAGTACCCGCCGACTAGCGTCCTACAATGAGCAGTTCTTC. Translation gives CASSTRRLASYNEQFF. The chain combines TRBV27 with TRBJ2-1; 8 bases match TRBD2. The CDR3 is made up of 16 amino acids. CDR1 and CDR2 (germline): MNHEY, SMNVEV (reference sequence). The junction had 7 bases not matched to a gene; V was cut back by 5 bases and J by 1 base.